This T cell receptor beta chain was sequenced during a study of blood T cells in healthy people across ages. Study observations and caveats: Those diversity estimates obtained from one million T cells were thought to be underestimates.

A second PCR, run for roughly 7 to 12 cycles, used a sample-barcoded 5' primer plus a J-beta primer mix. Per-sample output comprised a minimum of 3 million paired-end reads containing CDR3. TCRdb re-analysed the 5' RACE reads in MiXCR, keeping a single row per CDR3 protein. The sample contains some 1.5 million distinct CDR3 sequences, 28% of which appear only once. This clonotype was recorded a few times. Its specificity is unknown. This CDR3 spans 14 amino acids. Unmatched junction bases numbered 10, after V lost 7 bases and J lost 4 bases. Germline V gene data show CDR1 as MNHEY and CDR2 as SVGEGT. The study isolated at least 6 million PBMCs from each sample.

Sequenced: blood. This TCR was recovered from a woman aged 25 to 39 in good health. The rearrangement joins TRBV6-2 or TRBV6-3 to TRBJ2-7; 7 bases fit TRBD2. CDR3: CASTPLPGGYEQYF. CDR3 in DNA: TGTGCCAGCACTCCCCTACCGGGAGGATACGAGCAGTACTTC.